These T cell receptor beta chains were read from a single sample in a study of cytomegalovirus exposure and HLA in healthy donors. Method: immunoSEQ multiplex PCR; TCRdb's copy keeps in-frame clones and lacks some. The table records roughly 68,000 clones, roughly 96% of them present only once. Sequencing used PBMCs. The origin of the receptors is a man aged 18-30 years in good health and CMV-seronegative. The CDR3 runs from the conserved cysteine through the conserved F or W. D genes are given only for firm matches. Size tells how often a clone was seen (once, few, many) or the class of an expanded clone, and some rows leave it out.

v_gene: TRBV7-7
j_gene: TRBJ2-7
d_gene: .
len: 13
abundance: .
CDR3aa: CASSARQGYEQYF
CDR3nt: TGTGCTAGCAGCGCGAGGCAGGGCTACGAGCAGTACTTC

v_gene: TRBV11-3
j_gene: TRBJ1-1
d_gene: .
len: 12
abundance: .
CDR3aa: CASRRQVNEAFF
CDR3nt: TGTGCCAGCAGAAGACAGGTGAATGAAGCTTTCTTT

v_gene: TRBV25-1
j_gene: TRBJ1-2
d_gene: TRBD1
len: 16
abundance: .
CDR3aa: CASSPLLRGEYYGYTF
CDR3nt: TGTGCCAGCAGTCCCCTACTCAGGGGGGAGTACTATGGCTACACCTTC

v_gene: TRBV19
j_gene: TRBJ2-1
d_gene: TRBD1
len: 13
abundance: once
CDR3aa: CASSEGQGSEQFF
CDR3nt: TGTGCCAGTAGTGAGGGACAGGGCAGTGAGCAGTTCTTC

v_gene: TRBV6-6
j_gene: TRBJ1-4
d_gene: .
len: 14
abundance: .
CDR3aa: CASSLGATNEKLFF
CDR3nt: TGTGCCAGCAGTCTCGGTGCAACTAATGAAAAACTGTTTTTT

v_gene: TRBV5-8
j_gene: TRBJ2-5
d_gene: TRBD1
len: 15
abundance: .
CDR3aa: CASSPGQGRKETQYF
CDR3nt: TGTGCCAGCAGCCCCGGACAGGGGAGAAAAGAGACCCAGTACTTC

v_gene: TRBV10-3
j_gene: TRBJ2-7
d_gene: .
len: 11
abundance: .
CDR3aa: CAITQGYEQYF
CDR3nt: TGTGCCATCACCCAGGGGTACGAGCAGTACTTC

v_gene: TRBV7-9
j_gene: TRBJ2-1
d_gene: TRBD2
len: 14
abundance: .
CDR3aa: CASTGTSPGGEQFF
CDR3nt: TGTGCCAGCACTGGGACTTCCCCGGGAGGCGAGCAGTTCTTC

v_gene: TRBV28
j_gene: TRBJ1-2
d_gene: TRBD1
len: 16
abundance: once
CDR3aa: CASSLRTMGQGDGYTF
CDR3nt: TGTGCCAGCAGTTTACGTACGATGGGACAGGGGGATGGCTACACCTTC

v_gene: TRBV19
j_gene: TRBJ2-7
d_gene: .
len: 14
abundance: .
CDR3aa: CASSRTGNSYEQYF
CDR3nt: TGTGCCAGTAGTAGAACGGGGAACTCCTACGAGCAGTACTTC

v_gene: TRBV11-2
j_gene: TRBJ1-1
d_gene: TRBD1
len: 17
abundance: once
CDR3aa: CASSWDRGHGMNTEAFF
CDR3nt: TGTGCCAGCAGCTGGGACAGGGGGCATGGGATGAACACTGAAGCTTTCTTT

v_gene: TRBV29-1
j_gene: TRBJ2-7
d_gene: TRBD2
len: 12
abundance: .
CDR3aa: CSVSGGDYEQYF
CDR3nt: TGCAGCGTTAGTGGGGGGGACTACGAGCAGTACTTC

v_gene: TRBV7-3
j_gene: TRBJ1-1
d_gene: TRBD1
len: 15
abundance: few
CDR3aa: CASSPDRADGAEAFF
CDR3nt: TGTGCCAGCAGCCCCGACAGGGCCGATGGGGCTGAAGCTTTCTTT

v_gene: TRBV5-1
j_gene: TRBJ2-3
d_gene: .
len: 16
abundance: .
CDR3aa: CASSLEPAGKADTQYF
CDR3nt: TGCGCCAGCAGCTTGGAGCCAGCGGGTAAAGCAGATACGCAGTATTTT

v_gene: TRBV6-1
j_gene: TRBJ2-2
d_gene: TRBD2
len: 14
abundance: .
CDR3aa: CASPPAGASGELFF
CDR3nt: TGTGCCAGTCCTCCAGCGGGAGCGTCCGGGGAGCTGTTTTTT